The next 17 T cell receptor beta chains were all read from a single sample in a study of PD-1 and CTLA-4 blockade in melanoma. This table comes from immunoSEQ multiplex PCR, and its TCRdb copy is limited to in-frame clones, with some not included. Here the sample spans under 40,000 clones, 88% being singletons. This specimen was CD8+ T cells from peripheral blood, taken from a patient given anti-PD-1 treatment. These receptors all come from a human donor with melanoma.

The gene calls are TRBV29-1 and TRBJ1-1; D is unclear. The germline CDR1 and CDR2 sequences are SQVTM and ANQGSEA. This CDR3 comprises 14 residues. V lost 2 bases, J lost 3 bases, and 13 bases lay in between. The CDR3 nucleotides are TGCAGCGTTGAAATCGCGAGAGGGTACACTGAAGCTTTCTTT. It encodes CSVEIARGYTEAFF.

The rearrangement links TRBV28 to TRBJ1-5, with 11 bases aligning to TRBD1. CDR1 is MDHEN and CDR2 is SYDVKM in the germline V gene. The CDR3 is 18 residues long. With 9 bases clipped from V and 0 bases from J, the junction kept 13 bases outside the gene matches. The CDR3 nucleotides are TGTGCCAGTCTAGCCGGGACAGGGGGTTTTTATAGCAATCAGCCCCAGCATTTT. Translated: CASLAGTGGFYSNQPQHF.

CDR3 sequence: CASSLAGPESGELFF. CDR3 nucleotides: TGTGCCAGCAGTCTCGCTGGGCCCGAAAGTGGGGAGCTGTTTTTT. The gene calls are TRBV6-5 and TRBJ2-2, with D hard to call. Germline CDR1 reads MNHEY; CDR2 reads SVGAGI. The V end lost 5 bases, the J end lost 8 bases, and 18 bases lay between the germline ends. This CDR3 contains 15 residues.

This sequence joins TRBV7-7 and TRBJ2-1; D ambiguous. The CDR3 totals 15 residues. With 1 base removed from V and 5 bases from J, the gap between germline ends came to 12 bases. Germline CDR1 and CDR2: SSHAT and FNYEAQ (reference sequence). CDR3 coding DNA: TGTGCCAGCAGCTTAGGGTCTGGGTCCAACAATGAGCAGTTCTTC. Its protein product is CASSLGSGSNNEQFF.

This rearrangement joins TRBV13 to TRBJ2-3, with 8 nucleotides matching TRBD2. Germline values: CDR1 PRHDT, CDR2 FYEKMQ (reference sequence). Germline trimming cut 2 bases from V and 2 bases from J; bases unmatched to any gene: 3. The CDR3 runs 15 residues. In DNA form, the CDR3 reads TGTGCCAGCAGCTTAAAACTAGCGGTCACAGATACGCAGTATTTT. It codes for CASSLKLAVTDTQYF.

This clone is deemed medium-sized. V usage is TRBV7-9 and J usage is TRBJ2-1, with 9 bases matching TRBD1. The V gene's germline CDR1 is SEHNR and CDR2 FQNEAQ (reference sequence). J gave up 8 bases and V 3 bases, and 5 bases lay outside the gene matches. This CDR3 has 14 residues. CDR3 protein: CASSFLDRGHEQFF. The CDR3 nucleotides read TGTGCCAGCAGCTTCCTGGACAGGGGACATGAGCAGTTCTTC.

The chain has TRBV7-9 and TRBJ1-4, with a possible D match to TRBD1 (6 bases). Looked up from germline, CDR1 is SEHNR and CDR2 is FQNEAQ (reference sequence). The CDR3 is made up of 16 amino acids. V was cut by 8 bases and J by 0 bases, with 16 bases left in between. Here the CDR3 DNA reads TGTGCCAGCTTGAGGGGCAGGGGTGCAACTAATGAAAAACTGTTTTTT. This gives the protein CASLRGRGATNEKLFF.

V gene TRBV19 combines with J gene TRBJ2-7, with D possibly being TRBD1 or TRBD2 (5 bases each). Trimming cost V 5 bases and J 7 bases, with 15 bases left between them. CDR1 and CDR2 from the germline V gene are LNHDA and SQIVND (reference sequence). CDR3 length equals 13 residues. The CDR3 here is CASSVAGTIEQYF. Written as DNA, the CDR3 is TGTGCCAGTAGTGTCGCCGGGACGATAGAGCAGTACTTC.

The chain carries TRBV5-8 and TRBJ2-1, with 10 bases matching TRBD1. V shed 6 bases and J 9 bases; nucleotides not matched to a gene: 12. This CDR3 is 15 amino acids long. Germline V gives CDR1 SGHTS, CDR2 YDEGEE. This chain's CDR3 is CASILPGQGNTEQFF. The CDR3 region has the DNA TGTGCCAGCATCCTTCCGGGACAGGGGAACACTGAGCAGTTCTTC.

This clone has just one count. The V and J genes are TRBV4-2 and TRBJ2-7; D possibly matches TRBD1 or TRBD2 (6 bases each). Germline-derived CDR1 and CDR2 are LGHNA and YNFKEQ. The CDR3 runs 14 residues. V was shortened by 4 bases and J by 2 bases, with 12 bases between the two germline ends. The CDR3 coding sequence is TGTGCCAGCAGCCCCGAGGGGGGCGCCTACGAGCAGTACTTC. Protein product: CASSPEGGAYEQYF.

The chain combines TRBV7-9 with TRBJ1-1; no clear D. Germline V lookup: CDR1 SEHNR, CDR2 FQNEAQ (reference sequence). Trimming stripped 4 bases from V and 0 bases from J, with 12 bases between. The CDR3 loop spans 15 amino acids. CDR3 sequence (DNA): TGTGCCAGCAGCTCCCCATCCGAACTGAACACTGAAGCTTTCTTT. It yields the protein CASSSPSELNTEAFF.

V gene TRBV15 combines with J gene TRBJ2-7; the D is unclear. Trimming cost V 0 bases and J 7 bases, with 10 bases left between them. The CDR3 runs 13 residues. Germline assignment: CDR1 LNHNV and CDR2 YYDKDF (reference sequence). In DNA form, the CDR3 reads TGTGCCACCAGCAGAGATCTCGAGGAAGAGCAGTACTTC. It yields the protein CATSRDLEEEQYF.

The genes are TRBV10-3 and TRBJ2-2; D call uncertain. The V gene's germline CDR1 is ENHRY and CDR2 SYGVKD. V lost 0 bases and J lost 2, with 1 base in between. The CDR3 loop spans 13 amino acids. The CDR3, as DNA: TGTGCCATCAGTGAGTCAAACACCGGGGAGCTGTTTTTT. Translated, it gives CAISESNTGELFF.

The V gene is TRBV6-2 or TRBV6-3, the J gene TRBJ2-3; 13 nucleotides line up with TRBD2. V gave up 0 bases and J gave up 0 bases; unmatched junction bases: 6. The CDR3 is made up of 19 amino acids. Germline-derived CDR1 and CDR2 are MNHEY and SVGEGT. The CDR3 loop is CASSYSGLAGEYSTDTQYF. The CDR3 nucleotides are TGTGCCAGCAGTTACTCCGGACTAGCGGGGGAGTATAGCACAGATACGCAGTATTTT.

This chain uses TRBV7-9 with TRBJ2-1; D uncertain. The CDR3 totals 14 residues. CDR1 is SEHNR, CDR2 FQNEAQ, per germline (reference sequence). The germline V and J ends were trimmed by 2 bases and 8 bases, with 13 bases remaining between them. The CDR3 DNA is TGTGCCAGCAGCTTAAGGGCTGCTTGGGATGAGCAGTTCTTC. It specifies CASSLRAAWDEQFF.

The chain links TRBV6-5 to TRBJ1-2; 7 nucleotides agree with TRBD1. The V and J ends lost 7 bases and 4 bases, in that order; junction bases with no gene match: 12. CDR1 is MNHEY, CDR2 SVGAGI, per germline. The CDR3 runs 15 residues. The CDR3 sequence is CASTMGQLASYGYTF. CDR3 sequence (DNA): TGTGCCAGCACCATGGGACAGTTAGCAAGCTATGGCTACACCTTC.

The CDR3 coding sequence is TGTGCCAGCAGCTTAGAGGCTAGCACAGATACGCAGTATTTT. Its translation is CASSLEASTDTQYF. The chain combines TRBV7-9 with TRBJ2-3; no clear D. Deletions cut 1 base from V and 0 bases from J, with 5 bases between. The length of the CDR3 is 14 residues. Germline CDR1 reads SEHNR; CDR2 reads FQNEAQ (reference sequence).